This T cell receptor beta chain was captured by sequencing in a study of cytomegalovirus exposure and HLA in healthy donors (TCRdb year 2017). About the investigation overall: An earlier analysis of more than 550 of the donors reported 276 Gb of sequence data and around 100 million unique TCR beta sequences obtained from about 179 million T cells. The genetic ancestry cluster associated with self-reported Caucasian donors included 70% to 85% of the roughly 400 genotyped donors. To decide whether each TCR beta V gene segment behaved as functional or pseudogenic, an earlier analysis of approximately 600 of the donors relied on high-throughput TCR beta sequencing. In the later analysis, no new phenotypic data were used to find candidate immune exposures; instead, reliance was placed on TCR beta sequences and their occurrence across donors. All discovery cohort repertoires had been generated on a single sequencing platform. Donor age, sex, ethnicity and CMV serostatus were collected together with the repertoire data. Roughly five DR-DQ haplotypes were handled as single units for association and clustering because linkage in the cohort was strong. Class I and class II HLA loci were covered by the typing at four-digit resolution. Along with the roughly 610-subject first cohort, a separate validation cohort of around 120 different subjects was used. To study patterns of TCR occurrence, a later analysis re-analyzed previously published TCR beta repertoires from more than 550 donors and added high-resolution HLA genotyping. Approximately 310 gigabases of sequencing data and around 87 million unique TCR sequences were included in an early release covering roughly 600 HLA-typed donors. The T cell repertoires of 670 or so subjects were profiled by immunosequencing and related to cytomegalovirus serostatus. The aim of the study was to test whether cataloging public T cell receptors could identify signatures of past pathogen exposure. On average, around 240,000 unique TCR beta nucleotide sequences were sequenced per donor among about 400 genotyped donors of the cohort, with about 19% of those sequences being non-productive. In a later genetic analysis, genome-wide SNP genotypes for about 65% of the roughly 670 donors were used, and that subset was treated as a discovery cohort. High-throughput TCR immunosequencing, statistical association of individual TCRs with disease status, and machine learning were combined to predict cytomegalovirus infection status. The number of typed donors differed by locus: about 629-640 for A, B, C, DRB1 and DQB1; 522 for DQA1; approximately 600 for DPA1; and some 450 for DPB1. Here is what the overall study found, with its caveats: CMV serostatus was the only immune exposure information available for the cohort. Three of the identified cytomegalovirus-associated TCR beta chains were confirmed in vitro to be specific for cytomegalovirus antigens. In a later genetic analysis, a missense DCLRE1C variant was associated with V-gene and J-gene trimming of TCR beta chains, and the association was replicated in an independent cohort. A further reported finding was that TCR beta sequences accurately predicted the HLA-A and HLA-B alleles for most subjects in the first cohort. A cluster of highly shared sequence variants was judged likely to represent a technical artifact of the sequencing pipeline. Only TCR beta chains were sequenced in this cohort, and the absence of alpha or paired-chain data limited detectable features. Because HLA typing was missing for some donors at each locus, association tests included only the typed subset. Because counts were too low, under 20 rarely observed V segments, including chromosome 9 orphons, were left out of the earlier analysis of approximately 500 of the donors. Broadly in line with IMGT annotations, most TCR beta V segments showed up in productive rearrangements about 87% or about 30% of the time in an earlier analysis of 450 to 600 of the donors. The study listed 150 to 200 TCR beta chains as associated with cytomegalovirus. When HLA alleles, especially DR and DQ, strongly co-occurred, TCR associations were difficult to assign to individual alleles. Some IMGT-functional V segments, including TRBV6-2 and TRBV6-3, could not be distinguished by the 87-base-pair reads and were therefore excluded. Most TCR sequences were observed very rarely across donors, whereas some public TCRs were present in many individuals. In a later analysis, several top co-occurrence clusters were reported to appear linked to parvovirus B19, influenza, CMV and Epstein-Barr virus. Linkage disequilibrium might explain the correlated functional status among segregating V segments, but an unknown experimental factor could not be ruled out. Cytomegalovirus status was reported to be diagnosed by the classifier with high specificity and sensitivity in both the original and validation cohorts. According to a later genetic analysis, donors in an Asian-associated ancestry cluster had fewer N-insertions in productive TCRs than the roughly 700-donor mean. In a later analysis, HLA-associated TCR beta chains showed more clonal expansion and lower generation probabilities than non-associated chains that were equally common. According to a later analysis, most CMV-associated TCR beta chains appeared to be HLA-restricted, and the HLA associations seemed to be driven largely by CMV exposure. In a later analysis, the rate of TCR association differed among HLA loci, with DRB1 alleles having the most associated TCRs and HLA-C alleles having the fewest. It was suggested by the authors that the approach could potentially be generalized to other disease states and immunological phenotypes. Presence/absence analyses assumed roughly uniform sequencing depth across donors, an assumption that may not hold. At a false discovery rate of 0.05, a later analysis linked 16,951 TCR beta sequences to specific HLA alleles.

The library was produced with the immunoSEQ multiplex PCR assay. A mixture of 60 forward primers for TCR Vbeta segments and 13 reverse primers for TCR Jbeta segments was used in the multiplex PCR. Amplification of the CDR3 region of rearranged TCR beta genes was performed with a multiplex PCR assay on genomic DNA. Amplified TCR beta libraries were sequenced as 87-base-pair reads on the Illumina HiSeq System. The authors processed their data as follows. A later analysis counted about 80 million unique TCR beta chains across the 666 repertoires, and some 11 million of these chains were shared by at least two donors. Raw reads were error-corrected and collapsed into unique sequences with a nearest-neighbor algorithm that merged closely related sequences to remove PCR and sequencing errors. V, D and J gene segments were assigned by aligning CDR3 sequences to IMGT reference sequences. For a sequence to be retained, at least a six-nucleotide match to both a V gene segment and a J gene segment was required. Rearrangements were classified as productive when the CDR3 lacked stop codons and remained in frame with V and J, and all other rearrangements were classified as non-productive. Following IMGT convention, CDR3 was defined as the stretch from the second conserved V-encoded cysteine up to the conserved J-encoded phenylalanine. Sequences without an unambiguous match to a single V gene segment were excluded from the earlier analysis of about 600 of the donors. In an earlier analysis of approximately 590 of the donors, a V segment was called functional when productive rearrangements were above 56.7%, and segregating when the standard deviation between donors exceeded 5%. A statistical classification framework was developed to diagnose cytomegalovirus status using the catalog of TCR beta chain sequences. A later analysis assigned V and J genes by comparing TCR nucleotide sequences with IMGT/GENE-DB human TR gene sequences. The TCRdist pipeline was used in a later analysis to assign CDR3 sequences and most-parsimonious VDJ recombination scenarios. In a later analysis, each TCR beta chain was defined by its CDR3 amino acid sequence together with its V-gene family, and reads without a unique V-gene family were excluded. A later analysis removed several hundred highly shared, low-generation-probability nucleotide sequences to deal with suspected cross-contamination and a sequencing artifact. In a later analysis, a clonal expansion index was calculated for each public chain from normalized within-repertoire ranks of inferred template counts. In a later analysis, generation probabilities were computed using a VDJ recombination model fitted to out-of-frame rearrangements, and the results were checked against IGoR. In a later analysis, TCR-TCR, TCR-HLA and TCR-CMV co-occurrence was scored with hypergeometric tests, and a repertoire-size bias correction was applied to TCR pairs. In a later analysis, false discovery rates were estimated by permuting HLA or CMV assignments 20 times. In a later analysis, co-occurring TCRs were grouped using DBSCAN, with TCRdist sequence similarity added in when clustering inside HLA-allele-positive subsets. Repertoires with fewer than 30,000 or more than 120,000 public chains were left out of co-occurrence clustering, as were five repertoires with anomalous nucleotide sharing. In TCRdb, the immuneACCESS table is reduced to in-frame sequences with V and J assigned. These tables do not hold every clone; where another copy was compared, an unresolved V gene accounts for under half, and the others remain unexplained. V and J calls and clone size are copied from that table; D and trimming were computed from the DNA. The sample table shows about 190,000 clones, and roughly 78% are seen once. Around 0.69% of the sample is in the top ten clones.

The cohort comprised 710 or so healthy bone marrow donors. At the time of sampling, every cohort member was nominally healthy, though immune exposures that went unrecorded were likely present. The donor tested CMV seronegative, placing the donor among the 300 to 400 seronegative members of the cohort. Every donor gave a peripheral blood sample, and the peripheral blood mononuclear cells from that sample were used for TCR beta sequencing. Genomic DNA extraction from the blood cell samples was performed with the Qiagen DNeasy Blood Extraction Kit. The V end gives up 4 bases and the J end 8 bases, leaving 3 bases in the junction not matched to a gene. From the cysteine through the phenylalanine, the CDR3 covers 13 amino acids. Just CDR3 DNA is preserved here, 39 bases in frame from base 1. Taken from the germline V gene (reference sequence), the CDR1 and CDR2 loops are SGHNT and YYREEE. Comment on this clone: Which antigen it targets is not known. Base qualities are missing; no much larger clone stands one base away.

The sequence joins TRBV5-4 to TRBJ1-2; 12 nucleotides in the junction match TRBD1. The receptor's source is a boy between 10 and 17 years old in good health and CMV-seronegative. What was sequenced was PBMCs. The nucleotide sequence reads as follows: TGTGCCAGCAGCCCAGGGACAGGGGGCGGCTACACCTTC. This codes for CASSPGTGGGYTF.